Shown below are 2 T cell receptor beta chains from a single sample sequenced in a study of T cell repertoires in cytomegalovirus infection. TCRdb re-analysed the reads in MiXCR, keeping a single row per CDR3 protein. The sample consists of fewer than 300,000 distinct CDR3 sequences, under 30% of them appearing once. The sequenced sample consisted of PBMCs. These receptor sequences come from a human donor in good health (CMV status not recorded). Some clones in this sample may be carry-over from other donors' samples.

V and J are TRBV20-1 and TRBJ2-5, with a tentative D call TRBD2 (6 bases). Trimming removed 0 bases from V and 5 bases from J, with 16 bases in between. Germline V gene lookup returns CDR1 DFQATT and CDR2 SNEGSKA (reference sequence). CDR3 size: 15 residues. In DNA, the CDR3 is TGCAGTGCTAGAGACCCGCAACGGGGGAGGGAGACCCAGTACTTC. Protein product: CSARDPQRGRETQYF.

This chain joins TRBV7-1 and TRBJ1-2; a weak D match, TRBD1 (6 bases). TRBV7-1 is noted as an ORF with a role that remains uncertain. The CDR3 runs 13 residues. The V end was cut by 2 bases, the J end by 13 bases, with 17 bases between. For the CDR3, the DNA is TGTGCCAGCAGCTCACCCTACCCAGGGGAGGTCACCTTC. Protein product: CASSSPYPGEVTF.